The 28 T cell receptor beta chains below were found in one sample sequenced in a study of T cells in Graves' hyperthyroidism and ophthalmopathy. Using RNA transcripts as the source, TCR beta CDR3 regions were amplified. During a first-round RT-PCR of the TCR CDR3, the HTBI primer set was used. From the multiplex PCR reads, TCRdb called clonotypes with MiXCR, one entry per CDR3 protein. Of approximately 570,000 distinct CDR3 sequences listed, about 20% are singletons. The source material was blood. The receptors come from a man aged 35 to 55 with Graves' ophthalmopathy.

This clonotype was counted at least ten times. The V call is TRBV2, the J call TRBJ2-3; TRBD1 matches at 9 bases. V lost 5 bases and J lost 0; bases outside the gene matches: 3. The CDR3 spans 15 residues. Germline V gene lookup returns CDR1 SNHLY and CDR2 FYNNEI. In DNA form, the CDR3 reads TGTGCCAGCAGTTTACAGGGGGCTAGCACAGATACGCAGTATTTT. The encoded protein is CASSLQGASTDTQYF.

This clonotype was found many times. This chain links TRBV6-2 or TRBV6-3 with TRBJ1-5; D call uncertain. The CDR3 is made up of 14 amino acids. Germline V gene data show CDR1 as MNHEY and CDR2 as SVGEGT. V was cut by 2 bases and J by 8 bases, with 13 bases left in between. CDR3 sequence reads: CASSYGGFVEPQHF. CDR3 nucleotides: TGTGCCAGCAGTTACGGTGGGTTCGTGGAGCCCCAGCATTTT.

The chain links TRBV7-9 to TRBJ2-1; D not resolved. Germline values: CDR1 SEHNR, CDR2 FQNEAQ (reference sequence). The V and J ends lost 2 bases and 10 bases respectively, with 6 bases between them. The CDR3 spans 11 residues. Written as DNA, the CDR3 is TGTGCCAGCAGCTTACACCCCGAGCAGTTCTTC. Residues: CASSLHPEQFF. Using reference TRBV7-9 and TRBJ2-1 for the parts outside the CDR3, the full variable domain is DTGVSQNPRHKITKRGQNVTFRCDPISEHNRLYWYRQTLGQGPEFLTYFQNEAQLEKSRLLSDRFSAERPKGSFSTLEIQRTEQGDSAMYLCASSLHPEQFFGPGTRLTVL.

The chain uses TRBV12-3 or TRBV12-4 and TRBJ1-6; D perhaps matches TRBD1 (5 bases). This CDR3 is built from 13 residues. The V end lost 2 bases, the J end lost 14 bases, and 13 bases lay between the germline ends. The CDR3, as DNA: TGTGCCAGCAGTTTACGGGACCGTGTCACCCTCCACTTT. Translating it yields CASSLRDRVTLHF.

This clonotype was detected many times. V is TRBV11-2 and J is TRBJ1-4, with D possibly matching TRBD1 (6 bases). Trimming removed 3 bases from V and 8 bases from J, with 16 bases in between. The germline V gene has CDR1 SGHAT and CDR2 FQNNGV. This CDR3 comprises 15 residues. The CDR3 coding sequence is TGTGCCAGCAGCTTGGAAGGGGGTTTTGAGGAAAAACTGTTTTTT. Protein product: CASSLEGGFEEKLFF.

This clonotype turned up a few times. The CDR3 spells CASSSGTAEYNEKLFF. The CDR3 nucleotides read TGCGCCAGCAGCAGCGGGACAGCGGAGTATAATGAAAAACTGTTTTTT. This chain joins TRBV5-1 and TRBJ1-4, with 7 bases identical to TRBD1. This CDR3 has 16 residues. The J segment lost 4 bases and the V segment lost 4 bases, leaving 10 bases of the junction unmatched. Per the germline V gene, CDR1 is SGHRS and CDR2 is YFSETQ.

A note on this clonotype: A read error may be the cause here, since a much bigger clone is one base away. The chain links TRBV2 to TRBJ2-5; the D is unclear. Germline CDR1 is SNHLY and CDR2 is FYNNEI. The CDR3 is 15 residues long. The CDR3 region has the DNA TGTGCCAGCGGTGAGTCGCTAGTCCGTTGGGAGACCCAGTACTTC. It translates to CASGESLVRWETQYF.

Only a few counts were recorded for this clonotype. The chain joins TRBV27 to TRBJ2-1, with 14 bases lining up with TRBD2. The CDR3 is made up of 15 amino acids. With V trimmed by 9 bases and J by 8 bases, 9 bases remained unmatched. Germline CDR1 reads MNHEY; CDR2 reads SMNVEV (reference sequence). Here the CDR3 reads CASGGTSGRGHEQFF. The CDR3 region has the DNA TGTGCCAGTGGGGGGACTAGCGGGAGAGGGCATGAGCAGTTCTTC.

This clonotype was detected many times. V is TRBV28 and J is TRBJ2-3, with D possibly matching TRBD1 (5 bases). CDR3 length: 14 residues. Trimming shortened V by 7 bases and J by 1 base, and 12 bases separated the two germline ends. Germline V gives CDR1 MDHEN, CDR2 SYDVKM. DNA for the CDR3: TGTGCCAGCACGCAGGGCAGAGGCACAGATACGCAGTATTTT. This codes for CASTQGRGTDTQYF.

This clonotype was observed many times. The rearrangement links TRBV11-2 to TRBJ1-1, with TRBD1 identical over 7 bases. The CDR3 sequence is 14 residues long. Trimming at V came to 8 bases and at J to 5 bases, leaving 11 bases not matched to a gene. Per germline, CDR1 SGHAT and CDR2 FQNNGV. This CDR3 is CASSLQGRSTEAFF. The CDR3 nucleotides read TGTGCCAGCTCATTACAGGGGAGAAGTACTGAAGCTTTCTTT.

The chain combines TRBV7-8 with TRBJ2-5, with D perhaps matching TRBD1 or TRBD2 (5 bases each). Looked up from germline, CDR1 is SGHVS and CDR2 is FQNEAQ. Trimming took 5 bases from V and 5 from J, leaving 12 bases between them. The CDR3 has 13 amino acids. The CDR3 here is CASSRREGETQYF. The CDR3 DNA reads TGTGCCAGCAGCCGGCGTGAGGGGGAGACCCAGTACTTC.

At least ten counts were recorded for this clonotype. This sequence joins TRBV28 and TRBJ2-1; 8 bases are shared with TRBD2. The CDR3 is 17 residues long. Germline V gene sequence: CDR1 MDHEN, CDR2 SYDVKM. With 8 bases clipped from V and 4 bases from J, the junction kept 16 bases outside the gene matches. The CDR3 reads CASSSAGGRKFYNEQFF. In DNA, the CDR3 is TGTGCCAGCTCTTCGGCGGGCGGGAGGAAGTTTTACAATGAGCAGTTCTTC.

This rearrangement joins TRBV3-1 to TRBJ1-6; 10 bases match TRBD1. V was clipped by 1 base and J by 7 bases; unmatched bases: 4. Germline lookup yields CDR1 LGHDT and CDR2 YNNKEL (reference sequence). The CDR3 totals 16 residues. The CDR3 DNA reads TGTGCCAGCAGCCAAGGGGGACAGGGGTACAATTCACCCCTCCACTTT. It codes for CASSQGGQGYNSPLHF. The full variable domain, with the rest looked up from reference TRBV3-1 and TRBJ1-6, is DTAVSQTPKYLVTQMGNDKSIKCEQNLGHDTMYWYKQDSKKFLKIMFSYNNKELIINETVPNRFSPKSPDKAHLNLHINSLELGDSAVYFCASSQGGQGYNSPLHFGNGTRLTVT.

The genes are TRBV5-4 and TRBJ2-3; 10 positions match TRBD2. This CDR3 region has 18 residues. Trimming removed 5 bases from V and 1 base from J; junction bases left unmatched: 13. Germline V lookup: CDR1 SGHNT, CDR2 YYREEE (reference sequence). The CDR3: CASSPSLAGLGGTDTQYF. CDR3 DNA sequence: TGTGCCAGCAGTCCCTCACTAGCGGGGCTCGGAGGCACAGATACGCAGTATTTT.

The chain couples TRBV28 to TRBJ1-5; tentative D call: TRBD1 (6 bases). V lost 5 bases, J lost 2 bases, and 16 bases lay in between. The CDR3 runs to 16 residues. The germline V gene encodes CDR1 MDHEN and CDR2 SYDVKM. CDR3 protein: CASSANRVMGNQPQHF. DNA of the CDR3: TGTGCCAGCAGTGCCAACAGGGTGATGGGCAATCAGCCCCAGCATTTT.

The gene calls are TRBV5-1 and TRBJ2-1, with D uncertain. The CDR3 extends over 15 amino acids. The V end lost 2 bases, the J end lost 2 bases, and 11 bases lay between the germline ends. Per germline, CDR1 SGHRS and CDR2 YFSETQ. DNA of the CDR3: TGCGCCAGCAGCTTCGACGCTACCCCCTACAATGAGCAGTTCTTC. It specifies CASSFDATPYNEQFF. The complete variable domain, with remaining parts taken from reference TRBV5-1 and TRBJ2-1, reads KAGVTQTPRYLIKTRGQQVTLSCSPISGHRSVSWYQQTPGQGLQFLFEYFSETQRNKGNFPGRFSGRQFSNSRSEMNVSTLELGDSALYLCASSFDATPYNEQFFGPGTRLTVL.

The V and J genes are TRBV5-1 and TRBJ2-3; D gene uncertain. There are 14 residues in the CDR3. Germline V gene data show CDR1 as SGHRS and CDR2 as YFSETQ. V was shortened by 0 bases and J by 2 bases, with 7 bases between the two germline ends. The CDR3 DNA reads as TGCGCCAGCAGCTTGGTGGTCAACACAGATACGCAGTATTTT. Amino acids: CASSLVVNTDTQYF. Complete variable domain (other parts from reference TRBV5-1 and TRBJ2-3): KAGVTQTPRYLIKTRGQQVTLSCSPISGHRSVSWYQQTPGQGLQFLFEYFSETQRNKGNFPGRFSGRQFSNSRSEMNVSTLELGDSALYLCASSLVVNTDTQYFGPGTRLTVL.

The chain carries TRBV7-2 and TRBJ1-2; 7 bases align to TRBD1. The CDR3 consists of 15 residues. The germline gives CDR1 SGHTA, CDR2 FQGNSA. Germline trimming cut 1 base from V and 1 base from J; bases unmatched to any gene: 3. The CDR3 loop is CASSLGQGSNYGYTF. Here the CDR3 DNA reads TGTGCCAGCAGCTTAGGACAGGGAAGTAACTATGGCTACACCTTC.

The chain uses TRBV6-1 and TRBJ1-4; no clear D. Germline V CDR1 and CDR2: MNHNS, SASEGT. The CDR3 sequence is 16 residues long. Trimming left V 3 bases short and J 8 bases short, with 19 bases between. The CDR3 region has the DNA TGTGCCAGCAGTGACAGCTTCTCCGCCGCGGGCGAAAAACTGTTTTTT. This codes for CASSDSFSAAGEKLFF.

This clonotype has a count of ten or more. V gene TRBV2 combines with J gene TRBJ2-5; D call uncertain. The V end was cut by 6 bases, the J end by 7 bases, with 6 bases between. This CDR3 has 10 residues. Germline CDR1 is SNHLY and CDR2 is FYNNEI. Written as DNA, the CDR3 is TGTGCCAGCAGCGAAAGGACCCAGTACTTC. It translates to CASSERTQYF. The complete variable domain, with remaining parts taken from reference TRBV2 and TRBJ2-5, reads EPEVTQTPSHQVTQMGQEVILRCVPISNHLYFYWYRQILGQKVEFLVSFYNNEISEKSEIFDDQFSVERPDGSNFTLKIRSTKLEDSAMYFCASSERTQYFGPGTRLLVL.

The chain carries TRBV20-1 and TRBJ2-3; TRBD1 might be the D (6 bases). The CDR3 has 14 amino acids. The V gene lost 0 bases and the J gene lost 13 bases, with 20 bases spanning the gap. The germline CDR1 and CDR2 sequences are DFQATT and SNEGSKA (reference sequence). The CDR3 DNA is TGCAGTGCTAGAGATCGGGCAGGCGGTTGGACAGAGTATTTT. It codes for CSARDRAGGWTEYF.

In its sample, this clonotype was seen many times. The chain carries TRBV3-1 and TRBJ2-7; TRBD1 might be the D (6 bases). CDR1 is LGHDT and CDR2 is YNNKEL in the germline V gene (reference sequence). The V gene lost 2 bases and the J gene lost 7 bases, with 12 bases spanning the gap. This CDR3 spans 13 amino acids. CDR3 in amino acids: CASSQFGTREQYF. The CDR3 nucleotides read TGTGCCAGCAGCCAATTCGGGACAAGGGAGCAGTACTTC.

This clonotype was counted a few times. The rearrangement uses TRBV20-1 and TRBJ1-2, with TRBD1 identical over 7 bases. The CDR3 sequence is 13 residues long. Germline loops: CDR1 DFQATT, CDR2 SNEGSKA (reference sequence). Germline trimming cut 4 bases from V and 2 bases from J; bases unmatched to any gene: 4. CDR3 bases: TGCAGTGCTACCGGGACAGACAACTATGGCTACACCTTC. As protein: CSATGTDNYGYTF.

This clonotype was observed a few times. Here the CDR3 DNA reads TGTGCCAGCAGCCCAATAACAGGGAGTCCAACTGAAGCTTTCTTT. Translated, it gives CASSPITGSPTEAFF. This sequence joins TRBV5-5 and TRBJ1-1, with D possibly being TRBD1 (6 bases). V lost 4 bases, J lost 5 bases, and 18 bases lay in between. This CDR3 region has 15 residues. Germline CDR1 reads SGHKS; CDR2 reads YYEKEE (reference sequence).

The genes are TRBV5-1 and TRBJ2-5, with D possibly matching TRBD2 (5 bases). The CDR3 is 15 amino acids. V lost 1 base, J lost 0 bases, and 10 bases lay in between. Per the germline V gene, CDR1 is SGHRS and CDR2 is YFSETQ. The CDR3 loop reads CASSLTTTYQETQYF. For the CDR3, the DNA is TGCGCCAGCAGCTTGACGACTACGTACCAAGAGACCCAGTACTTC. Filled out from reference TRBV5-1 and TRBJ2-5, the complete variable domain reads KAGVTQTPRYLIKTRGQQVTLSCSPISGHRSVSWYQQTPGQGLQFLFEYFSETQRNKGNFPGRFSGRQFSNSRSEMNVSTLELGDSALYLCASSLTTTYQETQYFGPGTRLLVL.

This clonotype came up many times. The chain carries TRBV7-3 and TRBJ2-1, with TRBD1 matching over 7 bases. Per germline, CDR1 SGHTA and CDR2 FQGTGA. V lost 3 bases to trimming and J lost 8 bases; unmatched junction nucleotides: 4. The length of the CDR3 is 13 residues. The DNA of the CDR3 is TGTGCCAGCAGCTTTGACAGGGATGATGAGCAGTTCTTC. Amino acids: CASSFDRDDEQFF.

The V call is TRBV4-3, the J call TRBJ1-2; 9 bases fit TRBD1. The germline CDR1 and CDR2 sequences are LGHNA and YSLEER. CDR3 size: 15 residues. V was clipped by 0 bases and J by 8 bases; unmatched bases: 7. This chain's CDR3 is CASSQERTGARGYTF. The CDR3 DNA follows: TGCGCCAGCAGCCAAGAACGGACAGGGGCGCGGGGCTACACCTTC.

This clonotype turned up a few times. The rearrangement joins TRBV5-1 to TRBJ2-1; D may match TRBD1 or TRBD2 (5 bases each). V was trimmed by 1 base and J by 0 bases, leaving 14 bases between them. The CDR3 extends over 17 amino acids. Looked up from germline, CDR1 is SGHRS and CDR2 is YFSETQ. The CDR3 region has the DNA TGCGCCAGCAGCTTGATCGGCCGGGGCGTCTCCTACAATGAGCAGTTCTTC. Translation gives CASSLIGRGVSYNEQFF.